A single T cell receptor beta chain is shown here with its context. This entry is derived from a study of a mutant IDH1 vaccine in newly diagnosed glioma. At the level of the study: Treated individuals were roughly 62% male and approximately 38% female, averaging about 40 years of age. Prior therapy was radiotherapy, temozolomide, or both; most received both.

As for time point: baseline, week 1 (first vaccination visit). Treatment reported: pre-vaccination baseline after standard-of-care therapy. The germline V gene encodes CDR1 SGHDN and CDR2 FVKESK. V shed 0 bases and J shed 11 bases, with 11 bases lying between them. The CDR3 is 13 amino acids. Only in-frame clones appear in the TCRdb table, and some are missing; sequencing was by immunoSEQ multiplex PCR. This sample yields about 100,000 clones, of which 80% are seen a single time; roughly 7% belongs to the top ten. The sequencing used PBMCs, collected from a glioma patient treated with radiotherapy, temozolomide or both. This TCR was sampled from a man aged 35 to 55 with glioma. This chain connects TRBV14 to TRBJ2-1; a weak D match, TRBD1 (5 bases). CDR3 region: CASSQDLRAKQFF. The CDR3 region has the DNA TGTGCCAGCAGCCAAGATCTCAGGGCCAAGCAGTTCTTC. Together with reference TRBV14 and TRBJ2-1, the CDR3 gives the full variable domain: EAGVTQFPSHSVIEKGQTVTLRCDPISGHDNLYWYRRVMGKEIKFLLHFVKESKQDESGMPNNRFLAERTGGTYSTLKVQPAELEDSGVYFCASSQDLRAKQFFGPGTRLTVL.